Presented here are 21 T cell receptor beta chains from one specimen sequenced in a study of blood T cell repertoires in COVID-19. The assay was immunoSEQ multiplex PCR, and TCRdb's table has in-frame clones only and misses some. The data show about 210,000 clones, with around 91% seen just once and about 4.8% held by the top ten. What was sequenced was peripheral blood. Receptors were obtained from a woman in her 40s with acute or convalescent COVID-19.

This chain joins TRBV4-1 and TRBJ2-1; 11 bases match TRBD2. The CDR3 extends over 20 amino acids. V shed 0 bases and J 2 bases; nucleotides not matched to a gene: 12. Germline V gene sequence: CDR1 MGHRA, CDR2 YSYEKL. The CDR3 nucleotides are TGCGCCAGCAGCCAAGATGGGGCTAGCGGGGGGCTTGGGCCCTACAATGAGCAGTTCTTC. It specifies CASSQDGASGGLGPYNEQFF.

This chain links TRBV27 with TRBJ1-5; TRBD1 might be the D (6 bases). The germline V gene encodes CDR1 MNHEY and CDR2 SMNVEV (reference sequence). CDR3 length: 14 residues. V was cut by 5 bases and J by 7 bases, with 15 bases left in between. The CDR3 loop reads CASSPSRGAQPQHF. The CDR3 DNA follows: TGTGCCAGCAGTCCTTCCCGGGGGGCGCAGCCCCAGCATTTT.

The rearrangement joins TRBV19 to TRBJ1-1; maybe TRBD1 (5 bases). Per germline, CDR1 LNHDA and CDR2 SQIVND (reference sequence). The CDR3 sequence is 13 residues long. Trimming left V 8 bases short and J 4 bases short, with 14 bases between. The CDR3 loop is CASHLGPGTEAFF. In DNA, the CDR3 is TGTGCCAGTCACCTGGGGCCGGGCACTGAAGCTTTCTTT.

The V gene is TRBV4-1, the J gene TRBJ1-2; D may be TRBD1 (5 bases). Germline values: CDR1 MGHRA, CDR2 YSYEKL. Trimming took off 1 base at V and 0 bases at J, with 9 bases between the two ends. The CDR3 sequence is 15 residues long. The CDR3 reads CASSQATGPNYGYTF. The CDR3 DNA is TGCGCCAGCAGCCAAGCAACAGGCCCTAACTATGGCTACACCTTC.

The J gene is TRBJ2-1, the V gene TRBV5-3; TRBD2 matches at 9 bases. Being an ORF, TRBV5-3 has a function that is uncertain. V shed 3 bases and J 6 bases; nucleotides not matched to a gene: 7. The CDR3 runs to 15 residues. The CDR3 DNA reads TGTGCCAGAAGCTCGACTAGCGGCCCCGCCAATGAGCAGTTCTTC. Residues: CARSSTSGPANEQFF.

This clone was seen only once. The CDR3 loop reads CASSRGGGINSPLHF. In DNA form, the CDR3 reads TGCGCCAGCAGCCGAGGGGGAGGGATCAATTCACCCCTCCACTTT. The V call is TRBV5-1, the J call TRBJ1-6, with a tentative D call TRBD1 (6 bases). Germline V lookup: CDR1 SGHRS, CDR2 YFSETQ. Trimming took 4 bases from V and 7 from J, leaving 15 bases between them. CDR3 length: 15 residues.

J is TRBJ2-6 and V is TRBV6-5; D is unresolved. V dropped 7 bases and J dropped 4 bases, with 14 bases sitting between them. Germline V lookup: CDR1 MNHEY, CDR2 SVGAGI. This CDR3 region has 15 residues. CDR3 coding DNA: TGTGCCAGCAACATCGCGGCCTCAGGGGCCAACGTCCTGACTTTC. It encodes CASNIAASGANVLTF.

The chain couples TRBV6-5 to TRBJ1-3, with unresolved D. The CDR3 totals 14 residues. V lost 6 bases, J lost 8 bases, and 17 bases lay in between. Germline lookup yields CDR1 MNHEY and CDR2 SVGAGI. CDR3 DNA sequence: TGTGCCAGCAGCCCCTTCGGGGTTCGATACACCATATATTTT. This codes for CASSPFGVRYTIYF.

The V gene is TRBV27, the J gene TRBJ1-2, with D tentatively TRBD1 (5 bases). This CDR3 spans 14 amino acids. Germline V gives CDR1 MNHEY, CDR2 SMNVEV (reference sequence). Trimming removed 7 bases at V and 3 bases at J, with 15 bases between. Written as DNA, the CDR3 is TGTGCCAGCAAACCGCAGGGCGTGGACTATGGCTACACCTTC. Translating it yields CASKPQGVDYGYTF.

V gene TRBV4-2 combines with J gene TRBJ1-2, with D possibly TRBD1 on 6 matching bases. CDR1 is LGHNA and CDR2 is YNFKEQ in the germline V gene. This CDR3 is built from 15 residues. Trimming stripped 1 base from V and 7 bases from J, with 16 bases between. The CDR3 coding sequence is TGTGCCAGCAGCCAAGGGGCCTCAGTCAGGGGTGGCTACACCTTC. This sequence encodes CASSQGASVRGGYTF.

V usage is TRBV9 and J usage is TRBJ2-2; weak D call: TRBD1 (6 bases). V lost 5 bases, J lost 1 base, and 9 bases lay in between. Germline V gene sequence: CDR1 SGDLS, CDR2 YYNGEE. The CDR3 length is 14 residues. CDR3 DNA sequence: TGTGCCAGCAGTGAGGGGGTGAACACCGGGGAGCTGTTTTTT. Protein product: CASSEGVNTGELFF.

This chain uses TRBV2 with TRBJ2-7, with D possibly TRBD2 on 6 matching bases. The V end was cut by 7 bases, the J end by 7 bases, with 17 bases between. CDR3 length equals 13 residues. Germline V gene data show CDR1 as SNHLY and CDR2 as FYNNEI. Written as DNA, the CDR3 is TGTGCCAGCAACCCTGAGTTCCGGGGGGAGCAGTACGTC. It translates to CASNPEFRGEQYV.

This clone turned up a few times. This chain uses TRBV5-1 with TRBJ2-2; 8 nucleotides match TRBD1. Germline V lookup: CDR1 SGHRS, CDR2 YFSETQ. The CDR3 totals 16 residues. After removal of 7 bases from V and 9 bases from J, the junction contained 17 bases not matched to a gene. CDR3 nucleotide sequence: TGCGCCAGCCGCGATGGCACGGGACAGGTGGTTAGGGAGCTGTTTTTT. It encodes CASRDGTGQVVRELFF. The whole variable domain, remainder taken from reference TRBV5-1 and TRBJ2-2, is KAGVTQTPRYLIKTRGQQVTLSCSPISGHRSVSWYQQTPGQGLQFLFEYFSETQRNKGNFPGRFSGRQFSNSRSEMNVSTLELGDSALYLCASRDGTGQVVRELFFGEGSRLTVL.

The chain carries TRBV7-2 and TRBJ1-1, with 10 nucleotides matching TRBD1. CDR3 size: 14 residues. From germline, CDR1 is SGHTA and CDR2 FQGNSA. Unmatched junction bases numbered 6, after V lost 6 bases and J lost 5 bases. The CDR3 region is CASRRGQGRTEAFF. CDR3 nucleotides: TGTGCCAGCAGGCGGGGACAGGGGAGGACTGAAGCTTTCTTT.

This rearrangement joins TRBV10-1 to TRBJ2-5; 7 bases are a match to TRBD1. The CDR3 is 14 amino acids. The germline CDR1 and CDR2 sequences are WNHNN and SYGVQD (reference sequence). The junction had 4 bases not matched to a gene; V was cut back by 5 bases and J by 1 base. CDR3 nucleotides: TGCGCCAGCAGTCTGGGACAGTCCCAAGAGACCCAGTACTTC. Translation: CASSLGQSQETQYF.

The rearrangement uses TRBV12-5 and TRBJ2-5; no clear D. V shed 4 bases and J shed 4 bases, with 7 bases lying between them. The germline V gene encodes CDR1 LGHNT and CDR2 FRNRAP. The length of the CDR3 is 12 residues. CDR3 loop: CASGSSPETQYF. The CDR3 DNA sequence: TGTGCTAGTGGTTCGAGCCCAGAGACCCAGTACTTC.

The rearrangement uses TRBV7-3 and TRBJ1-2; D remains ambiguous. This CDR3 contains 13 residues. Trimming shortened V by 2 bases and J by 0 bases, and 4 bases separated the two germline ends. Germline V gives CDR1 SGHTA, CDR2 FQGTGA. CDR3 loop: CASSLGANYGYTF. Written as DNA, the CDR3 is TGTGCCAGCAGCTTAGGAGCTAACTATGGCTACACCTTC.

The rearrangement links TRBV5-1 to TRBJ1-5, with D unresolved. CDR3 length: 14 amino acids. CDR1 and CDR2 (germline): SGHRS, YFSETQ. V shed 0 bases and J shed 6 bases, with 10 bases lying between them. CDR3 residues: CASSLDGSGQPQHF. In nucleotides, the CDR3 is TGCGCCAGCAGCTTGGACGGATCGGGTCAGCCCCAGCATTTT.

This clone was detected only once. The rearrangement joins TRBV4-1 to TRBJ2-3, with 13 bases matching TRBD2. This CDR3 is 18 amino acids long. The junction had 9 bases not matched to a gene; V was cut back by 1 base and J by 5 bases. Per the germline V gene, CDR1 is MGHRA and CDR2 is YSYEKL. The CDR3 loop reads CASSQATSGGGSRDTQYF. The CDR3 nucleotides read TGCGCCAGCAGCCAAGCCACTAGCGGGGGGGGGTCGAGAGATACGCAGTATTTT.

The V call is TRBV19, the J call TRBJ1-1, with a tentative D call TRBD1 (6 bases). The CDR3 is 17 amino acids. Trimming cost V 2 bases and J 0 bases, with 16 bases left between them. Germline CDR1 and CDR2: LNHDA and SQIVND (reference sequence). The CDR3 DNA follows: TGTGCCAGTAGTATATTATTGACAGGCCTTATGAACACTGAAGCTTTCTTT. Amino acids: CASSILLTGLMNTEAFF.

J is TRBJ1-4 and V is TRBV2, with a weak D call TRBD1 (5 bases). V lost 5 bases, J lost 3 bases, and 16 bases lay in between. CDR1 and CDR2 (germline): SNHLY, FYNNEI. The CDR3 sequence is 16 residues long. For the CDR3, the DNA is TGTGCCAGCAGTTGGTGGGGCCGCCTCCCTAATGAAAAACTGTTTTTT. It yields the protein CASSWWGRLPNEKLFF.